The entry that follows covers one TCR beta chain sequence. This entry comes from a study of shared clonotypes between healthy human individuals. The CDR3 is made up of 17 amino acids. Germline lookup yields CDR1 SEHNR and CDR2 FQNEAQ (reference sequence). Trimming removed 1 base at V and 1 base at J, with 15 bases between. Generated by immunoSEQ multiplex PCR, the TCRdb table keeps only in-frame clones and is missing some. The sample lists 2.3 million or so clones, 93% seen once, with 0.39% in the top ten. The receptor comes from a man aged 18 to 29 in good health. Some clones in this sample may be carry-over from other donors' samples. Sequenced input: naive CD4+ T cells from PBMCs. Subset here: CD45RA+ positively selected. The chain employs TRBV7-9 and TRBJ2-3, with a tentative D call TRBD1 (5 bases). The CDR3 sequence: CASSLVWALGGTDTQYF. The CDR3 nucleotides are TGTGCCAGCAGCTTAGTGTGGGCCTTAGGGGGCACAGATACGCAGTATTTT.